The sequence of this T cell receptor beta chain was determined in a study of shared clonotypes between healthy human individuals. In the study overall: Samples came from a couple of female and a few male donors aged 18 to 49.

Original analysis: ImmunoSEQ output lacked quality scores and full-length reads, limiting matched filtering. Sequencing was performed with immunoSEQ multiplex PCR; in TCRdb, only in-frame clones are kept and a portion is missing. Clone size and V and J calls were adopted from that table, with D and trimming inferred from the DNA. The sample has some 1,400,000 clones, 95% to 97% seen once. CD45RA-negative memory and CD45RA+ naive subsets were split from the CD4+ cells. From germline, CDR1 is MNHEY and CDR2 SVGAGI. The CDR3 spans 14 residues. V was pared by 8 bases and J by 3 bases, with 8 bases of the junction left unmatched.

The rearrangement uses TRBV6-5 and TRBJ2-3; 7 bases fit TRBD2. The receptor was isolated from a man aged 25 to 45 in good health. Sequencing input: naive CD4+ T cells sorted from blood. Regarding subset: CD45RA+ positively selected. CDR3 in DNA: TGTGCCAGCTCCTTGGGGGGGAGAACAGATACGCAGTATTTT. Protein sequence: CASSLGGRTDTQYF.